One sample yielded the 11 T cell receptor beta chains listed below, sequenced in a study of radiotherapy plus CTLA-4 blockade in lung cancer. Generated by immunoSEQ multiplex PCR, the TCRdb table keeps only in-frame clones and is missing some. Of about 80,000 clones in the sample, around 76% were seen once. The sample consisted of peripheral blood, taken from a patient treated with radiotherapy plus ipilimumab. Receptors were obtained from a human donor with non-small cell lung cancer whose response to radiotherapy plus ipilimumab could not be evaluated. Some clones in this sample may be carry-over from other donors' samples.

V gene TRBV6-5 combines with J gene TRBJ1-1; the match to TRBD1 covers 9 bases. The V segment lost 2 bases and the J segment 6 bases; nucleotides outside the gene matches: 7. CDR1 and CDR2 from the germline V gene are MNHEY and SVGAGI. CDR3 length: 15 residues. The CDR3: CASSYGTGSQAEAFF. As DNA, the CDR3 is TGTGCCAGCAGTTACGGGACAGGGTCTCAGGCTGAAGCTTTCTTT.

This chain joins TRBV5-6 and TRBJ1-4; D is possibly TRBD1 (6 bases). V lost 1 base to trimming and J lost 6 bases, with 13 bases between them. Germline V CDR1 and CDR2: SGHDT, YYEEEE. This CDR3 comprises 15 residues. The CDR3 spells CASSLRGAWDEKLFF. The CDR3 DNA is TGTGCCAGCAGCTTGCGGGGGGCGTGGGATGAAAAACTGTTTTTT.

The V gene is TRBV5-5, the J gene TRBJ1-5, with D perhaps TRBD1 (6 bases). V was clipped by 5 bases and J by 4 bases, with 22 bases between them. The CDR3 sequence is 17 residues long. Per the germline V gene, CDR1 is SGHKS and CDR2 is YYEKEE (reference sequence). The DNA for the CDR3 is TGTGCCAGCAGTTCTGATACAGGGCTAGAAGGGAATCAGCCCCAGCATTTT. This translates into CASSSDTGLEGNQPQHF.

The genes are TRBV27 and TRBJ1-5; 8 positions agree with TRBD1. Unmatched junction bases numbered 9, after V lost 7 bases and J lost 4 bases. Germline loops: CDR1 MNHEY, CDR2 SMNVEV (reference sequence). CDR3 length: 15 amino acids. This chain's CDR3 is CASILQGASNQPQHF. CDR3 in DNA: TGTGCCAGCATCCTCCAGGGGGCAAGTAATCAGCCCCAGCATTTT.

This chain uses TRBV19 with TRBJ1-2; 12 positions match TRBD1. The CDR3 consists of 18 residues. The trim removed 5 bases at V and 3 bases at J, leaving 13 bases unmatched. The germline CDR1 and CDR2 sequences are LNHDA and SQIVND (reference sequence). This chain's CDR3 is CASSPSGTGGVRYYGYTF. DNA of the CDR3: TGTGCCAGTAGTCCATCCGGGACAGGGGGCGTCCGCTACTATGGCTACACCTTC.

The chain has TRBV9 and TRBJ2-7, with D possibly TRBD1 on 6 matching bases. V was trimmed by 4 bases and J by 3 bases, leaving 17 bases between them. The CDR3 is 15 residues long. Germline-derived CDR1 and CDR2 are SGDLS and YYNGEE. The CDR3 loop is CASSPRTALGYEQYF. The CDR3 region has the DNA TGTGCCAGCAGCCCTCGGACAGCCCTAGGCTACGAGCAGTACTTC.

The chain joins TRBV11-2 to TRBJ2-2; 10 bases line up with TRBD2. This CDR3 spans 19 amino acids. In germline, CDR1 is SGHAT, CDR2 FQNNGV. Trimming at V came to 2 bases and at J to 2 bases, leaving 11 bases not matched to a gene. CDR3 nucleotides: TGTGCCAGCAGCTTAAATCGGGCTAGCGGGGGCCCTAACACCGGGGAGCTGTTTTTT. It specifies CASSLNRASGGPNTGELFF.

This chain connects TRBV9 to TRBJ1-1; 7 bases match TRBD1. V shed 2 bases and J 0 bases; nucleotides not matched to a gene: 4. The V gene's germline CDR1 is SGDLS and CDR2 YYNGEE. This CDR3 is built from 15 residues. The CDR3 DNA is TGTGCCAGCAGCGTGCAGGGACAGTTGAACACTGAAGCTTTCTTT. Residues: CASSVQGQLNTEAFF.

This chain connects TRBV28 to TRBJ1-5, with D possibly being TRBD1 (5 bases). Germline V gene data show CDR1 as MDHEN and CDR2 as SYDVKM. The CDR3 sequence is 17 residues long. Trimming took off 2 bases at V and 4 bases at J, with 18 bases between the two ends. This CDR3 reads CASSLIRGNRKNQPQHF. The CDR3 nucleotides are TGTGCCAGCAGTTTAATAAGGGGAAACAGAAAGAATCAGCCCCAGCATTTT.

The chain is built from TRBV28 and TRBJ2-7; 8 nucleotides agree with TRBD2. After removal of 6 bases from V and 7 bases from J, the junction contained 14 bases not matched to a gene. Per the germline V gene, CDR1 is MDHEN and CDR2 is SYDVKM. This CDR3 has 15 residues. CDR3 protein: CASSLSGAISWEQYF. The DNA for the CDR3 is TGTGCCAGCAGCCTTAGCGGGGCCATTTCCTGGGAGCAGTACTTC.

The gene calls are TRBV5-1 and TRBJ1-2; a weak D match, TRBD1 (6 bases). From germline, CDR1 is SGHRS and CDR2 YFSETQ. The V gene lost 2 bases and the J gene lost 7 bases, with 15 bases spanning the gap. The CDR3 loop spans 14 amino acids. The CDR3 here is CASSFEDSRSGYTF. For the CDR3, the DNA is TGCGCCAGCAGCTTTGAGGACAGTCGGAGTGGCTACACCTTC. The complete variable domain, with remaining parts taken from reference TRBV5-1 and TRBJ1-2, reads KAGVTQTPRYLIKTRGQQVTLSCSPISGHRSVSWYQQTPGQGLQFLFEYFSETQRNKGNFPGRFSGRQFSNSRSEMNVSTLELGDSALYLCASSFEDSRSGYTFGSGTRLTVV.